Ten or more counts support the clone carrying this T cell receptor beta chain. The target antigen is unknown. These data are taken from a study of response to subunit inactivated influenza vaccine. Study-level results: Authors suggested each seasonal influenza vaccination recruits few new T cells.

Trimming removed 0 bases from V and 4 bases from J, with 13 bases in between. The germline V gene encodes CDR1 SGHRS and CDR2 YFSETQ. The CDR3 runs to 15 residues. TCRdb fed the RT-PCR reads into MiXCR, producing one record per CDR3 protein. The data show over 400,000 distinct CDR3 sequences, 10% to 15% seen once. The input for sequencing was PBMCs from blood, taken 45 days after vaccination. The TCR originated in a man aged 50-60 years who received an inactivated influenza vaccine. The gene calls are TRBV5-1 and TRBJ1-2; no definite D call. The DNA for the CDR3 is TGCGCCAGCAGCTTGGACCCACAGACGACCTATGGCTACACCTTC. Protein: CASSLDPQTTYGYTF.